Presented here are 10 T cell receptor beta chains from one specimen sequenced in a study of beta chain features in type 1 diabetes. The sequenced template was cDNA made from the entire isolated RNA. Data came from immunoSEQ multiplex PCR; TCRdb stores just in-frame clones and leaves some out. The sample has under 300,000 clones, 25% to 30% seen once; the top ten hold roughly 4%. The sequenced sample was central memory CD4+ T cells from blood. The receptor source for this set is a man aged 30-40 years in good health.

The chain employs TRBV10-2 and TRBJ2-5, with D perhaps TRBD2 (5 bases). Germline-derived CDR1 and CDR2 are WSHSY and SAAADI. V lost 7 bases and J lost 2, with 14 bases in between. This CDR3 spans 14 amino acids. CDR3 coding DNA: TGCGCCAGCACTTCTAGCCTCCCTCAAGAGACCCAGTACTTC. It yields the protein CASTSSLPQETQYF.

This clone was seen only a few times. V gene TRBV29-1 combines with J gene TRBJ1-1; 7 bases match TRBD1. V trimming: 6 bases; J trimming: 5 bases; junction bases outside the gene matches: 12. The V gene's germline CDR1 is SQVTM and CDR2 ANQGSEA. CDR3 length: 14 residues. The CDR3 region is CSVAEGARTTEAFF. The CDR3 DNA reads as TGCAGCGTAGCTGAGGGGGCGAGGACGACTGAAGCTTTCTTT.

This chain connects TRBV6-6 to TRBJ2-1; 7 nucleotides match TRBD2. The CDR3 covers 14 residues. Germline V lookup: CDR1 MNHNY, CDR2 SVGAGI (reference sequence). Trimming cost V 6 bases and J 9 bases; bases outside gene matches: 11. CDR3 loop: CASRSGLREGEQFF. Written as DNA, the CDR3 is TGTGCCAGCAGATCGGGACTAAGAGAGGGTGAGCAGTTCTTC.

The chain combines TRBV6-5 with TRBJ1-5, with D hard to call. Looked up from germline, CDR1 is MNHEY and CDR2 is SVGAGI. Trimming stripped 6 bases from V and 2 bases from J, with 11 bases between. The CDR3 contains 14 residues. This CDR3 reads CASRPVGGNQPQHF. As DNA, the CDR3 is TGTGCCAGCAGGCCTGTTGGGGGCAATCAGCCCCAGCATTTT.

The gene calls are TRBV6-6 and TRBJ2-1; D remains unclear. Germline V gene data show CDR1 as MNHNY and CDR2 as SVGAGI (reference sequence). The CDR3 has 13 residues. Trimming pared 7 bases from V and 0 bases from J, leaving 7 bases between. For the CDR3, the DNA is TGTGCCAGCAACGACTTCTCCTACAATGAGCAGTTCTTC. Its protein is CASNDFSYNEQFF.

This clone was observed a handful of times. The rearrangement links TRBV5-1 to TRBJ2-5, with D maybe TRBD2 (5 bases). Looked up from germline, CDR1 is SGHRS and CDR2 is YFSETQ. V was pared by 6 bases and J by 2 bases, with 20 bases between. The CDR3 is 16 residues long. CDR3 residues: CASKPRIEDSQETQYF. The CDR3 nucleotides read TGCGCCAGCAAACCCCGGATTGAGGACTCACAAGAGACCCAGTACTTC.

This clone was observed a handful of times. The V call is TRBV5-1, the J call TRBJ2-1, with 8 positions matching TRBD2. This CDR3 contains 15 residues. Germline assignment: CDR1 SGHRS and CDR2 YFSETQ. The V gene end was trimmed by 4 bases and the J gene end by 7 bases; junction bases not matched to a gene: 10. CDR3 sequence (DNA): TGCGCCAGCAGCCCAGCGGGAGAGGCGTGGAATGAGCAGTTCTTC. It codes for CASSPAGEAWNEQFF.

The chain couples TRBV29-1 to TRBJ2-1, with 12 positions matching TRBD2. Germline CDR1 and CDR2: SQVTM and ANQGSEA. This CDR3 contains 14 residues. J lost 7 bases, V lost 6 bases, and 7 bases had no gene match. In DNA, the CDR3 is TGCAGCGTGGCGACTAGCGGGGGTGGGAATGAGCAGTTCTTC. It translates to CSVATSGGGNEQFF.

In its sample, this clone was seen a few times. The chain has TRBV7-9 and TRBJ2-2, with 7 bases fitting TRBD1. V dropped 6 bases and J dropped 5; count of bases not matched to a gene: 0. The CDR3 totals 12 residues. Per germline, CDR1 SEHNR and CDR2 FQNEAQ (reference sequence). The CDR3 nucleotides are TGTGCCAGCAGGGGACAGACCGGGGAGCTGTTTTTT. As protein: CASRGQTGELFF.

The chain couples TRBV28 to TRBJ2-4, with 7 bases matching TRBD1. The germline V gene encodes CDR1 MDHEN and CDR2 SYDVKM. The trim removed 5 bases at V and 1 base at J, leaving 8 bases unmatched. The CDR3 runs 16 residues. DNA for the CDR3: TGTGCCAGCAGTGGGGACAGAAGTTGGGCCAAAAACATTCAGTACTTC. Translation: CASSGDRSWAKNIQYF. Looking up the rest from reference TRBV28 and TRBJ2-4 gives the full variable domain: DVKVTQSSRYLVKRTGEKVFLECVQDMDHENMFWYRQDPGLGLRLIYFSYDVKMKEKGDIPEGYSVSREKKERFSLILESASTNQTSMYLCASSGDRSWAKNIQYFGAGTRLSVL.